The clone carrying this T cell receptor beta chain was seen only a few times. Germline trimming cut 3 bases from V and 2 bases from J; bases unmatched to any gene: 2. The CDR3 is made up of 15 amino acids. The germline V gene has CDR1 SGDLS and CDR2 YYNGEE. The data stem from a study of T-cell memory formation after mild COVID-19. 5'RACE primed at constant segments yielded TCR alpha and TCR beta cDNA libraries bearing sample barcodes and UMIs. TCRdb independently ran MiXCR on the 5' RACE reads; one entry per CDR3 protein. This table has 92,000 or so distinct CDR3 sequences, about 16% appearing once. The sequence was collected from a man between 18 and 35 years old who had mild COVID-19 (a few samples of this study predate the infection). Cell type and time point are not known. Material for sequencing was PBMCs or a T cell subset sorted from them (not recorded which). This sequence joins TRBV9 and TRBJ1-5, with 10 bases matching TRBD1. CDR3 protein: CASSAGTGGNQPQHF. In nucleotides, the CDR3 is TGTGCCAGCAGCGCTGGGACAGGGGGCAATCAGCCCCAGCATTTT.